This TCR beta chain derives from a study of beta chain features in type 1 diabetes. This clone was found a few times. Its cognate antigen is unknown. The investigators reverse transcribed all of the isolated RNA, so they sequenced expressed TCRB transcripts. Some clones are missing from TCRdb's copy, which holds only in-frame ones; the method was immunoSEQ multiplex PCR. In the table there are 250,000 to 300,000 clones, approximately 24% of which are singletons. General study results and limits: All four CD4+ subsets of Type 1 diabetes patients contained TCRB CDR3s that were moderately but significantly shorter.

CDR3 length: 14 residues. Germline CDR1 MGHRA, CDR2 YSYEKL. V shed 5 bases and J shed 5 bases, with 12 bases lying between them. The sample was naive CD4+ T cells from blood. The chain recombines TRBV4-1 with TRBJ1-4; D is possibly TRBD1 (6 bases). This sequence originates from a woman aged 25 to 45 with type 1 diabetes. The CDR3 DNA follows: TGCGCCAGCAGCTCCAGGACAGAGAATGAAAAACTGTTTTTT. It yields the protein CASSSRTENEKLFF.